This T cell receptor beta chain was captured in a study of blood T cells in healthy people across ages. Alongside a J-beta primer mix, a sample-barcoded 5' primer served in a second PCR lasting about 7 to 12 cycles. Each cDNA molecule was tagged by a template-switch adaptor that had 12 random nucleotides. TCRdb analysed the 5' RACE reads with MiXCR anew, one entry per CDR3 protein. The sample holds 750,000 to 950,000 distinct CDR3 sequences, about a quarter seen once. This clonotype has only a few counts. V shed 6 bases and J 6 bases; nucleotides not matched to a gene: 6. Looked up from germline, CDR1 is SGHTA and CDR2 is FQGTGA. This CDR3 contains 14 residues. This sample was shared with a second study, whose subject was T cells of mothers and their children. Per that study: A handful of children and their three healthy Caucasian mothers were the donors.

The chain uses TRBV7-3 and TRBJ2-1; 9 bases fit TRBD1. This receptor was obtained from a boy under 18 in good health. Sequencing input: blood. CDR3 DNA: TGTGCCAGCAGTAACCGACAGGGGGGCAATGAGCAGTTCTTC. The encoded protein is CASSNRQGGNEQFF.